The source of this TCR beta chain is a study of T cells in Graves' hyperthyroidism and ophthalmopathy. Points from the study as a whole: Most thyroid-expanded clonotypes above 0.001 were also found in blood.

This clonotype has ten or more counts. Its antigen is unknown. V trimming: 1 base; J trimming: 6 bases; junction bases outside the gene matches: 7. There are 15 residues in the CDR3. Researchers took RNA transcripts and amplified the TCR beta CDR3 regions from them. RT-PCR in the first round (using the HTBI primer set) targeted the TCR CDR3. Each CDR3 protein is one row after TCRdb ran MiXCR on the multiplex PCR reads. The sample has some 350,000 distinct CDR3 sequences; approximately 19% are singletons. Extraction of PBMCs used 8.5 to 10 ml of fresh peripheral blood. V is TRBV12-3 or TRBV12-4 and J is TRBJ1-2; 8 bases line up with TRBD1. The receptor's source is a woman in her late teens or twenties with Graves' hyperthyroidism. The sequencing sample was made of blood. CDR3 in DNA: TGTGCCAGCAGTTTAGTCTATGGCAGGGGGCATGGCTACACCTTC. It encodes CASSLVYGRGHGYTF.